The rows below give T cell receptor beta chains drawn from one sample of a study of post-analysis software for immune sequencing data. TCRdb re-analysed the PCR reads in MiXCR, keeping a single row per CDR3 protein. The sample includes some 690,000 distinct CDR3 sequences, roughly 27% of them seen just once. The sequencing input was blood. Every receptor here comes from a girl aged 5 to 17 with multiple sclerosis. Each CDR3 is given with its conserved first and last residue. D genes are given only for firm matches. Size is stated for part of the rows, as once, few or many counts, or as a class when the clone is expanded.

DNA | CDR3 | D | V | size | J
TGTGCCAGCAGGACGGGGGAGAGGTGGACTGAAGCTTTCTTT | CASRTGERWTEAFF | . | TRBV28 | . | TRBJ1-1
TGTGCCAGCAGCCAAGTCCGAGGTCTCGTAAACGATGAGCAGTTCTTC | CASSQVRGLVNDEQFF | . | TRBV28 | . | TRBJ2-1
TGTGCCAGCAGTTACGGGAGCGGGAGGCTCAATGAGCAGTTCTTC | CASSYGSGRLNEQFF | TRBD2 | TRBV6-6 | . | TRBJ2-1
TGTGCCAGCCGCGAACAGACCGGGACCTACGAGCGGTACTTC | CASREQTGTYERYF | . | TRBV6-6 | . | TRBJ2-7
TGTGCCAGCAGTTTCCTCCCCGGTAGCATGGTAAAGACCCAGTACTTC | CASSFLPGSMVKTQYF | . | TRBV27 | few | TRBJ2-5
TGTGCCAGCAGCTTAGATGTGGCGGGACAGGCGACCCAGTACTTC | CASSLDVAGQATQYF | TRBD1 | TRBV11-2 | once | TRBJ2-5
TGTGCCAGCAGCAAATTCCTAGCGGGGCATCCCTACAATGAGCAGTTCTTC | CASSKFLAGHPYNEQFF | . | TRBV21-1 | . | TRBJ2-1
TGTGCCAGCAGTCGTCTGGGGGTAAGGAGCACTGAAGCTTTCTTT | CASSRLGVRSTEAFF | . | TRBV12-3/TRBV12-4 | . | TRBJ1-1
TGTGCCAGCAGCCAATTCTGGGGGGAGAGCTCCTACGAGCAGTACTTC | CASSQFWGESSYEQYF | . | TRBV3-1 | few | TRBJ2-7
TGTGCCAGCAGCCTCGGCCGGGGTTCCGATTCACCCCTCCACTTT | CASSLGRGSDSPLHF | . | TRBV14 | . | TRBJ1-6
TGTGCCAGCAGTGGGACAGTCTTCTATGGCTACACCTTC | CASSGTVFYGYTF | . | TRBV2 | . | TRBJ1-2
TGCAGTGCTAGATCCGACTGGCAGGGTGGGGAGACCCAGTACTTC | CSARSDWQGGETQYF | . | TRBV20-1 | many | TRBJ2-5
TGCGCCAGCAGCCCTATCGACGGCAACACCGGGGAGCTGTTTTTT | CASSPIDGNTGELFF | . | TRBV5-1 | few | TRBJ2-2
TGTGCCAGCAGTTACGGAGGGGCCGATGAAGCTTTCTTT | CASSYGGADEAFF | . | TRBV6-6 | . | TRBJ1-1
TGCAGTGCAGGATCGGGACAGTTCTACGAGCAGTACTTC | CSAGSGQFYEQYF | TRBD1 | TRBV20-1 | . | TRBJ2-7
TGTGCCATCAGTGTGGAACCATTTCGGTCTGAAGCTTTCTTT | CAISVEPFRSEAFF | . | TRBV10-3 | few | TRBJ1-1
TGCAGCGGGATCGCGAGTAGCGGGAGTTTCTACGAGCAGTACTTC | CSGIASSGSFYEQYF | TRBD2 | TRBV29-1 | . | TRBJ2-7
TGCAGTGCTAGAGAGCAAGGAGTAGGCGAGCAGTACTTC | CSAREQGVGEQYF | . | TRBV20-1 | few | TRBJ2-7
TGCGCCAGCAGCCCAATTTCGACAGCGAGCTATGGCTACACCTTC | CASSPISTASYGYTF | . | TRBV5-1 | few | TRBJ1-2
TGCAGCGATGGACAGGGGGCGCCGGGCTACACCTTC | CSDGQGAPGYTF | TRBD1 | TRBV29-1 | few | TRBJ1-2
TGCAGCGTTGGCGCCGGCGAAAAACTGTTTTTT | CSVGAGEKLFF | . | TRBV29-1 | few | TRBJ1-4
TGTGCCAGCAGCCAAACTAGGGGTTGGAATGAGCAGTTCTTC | CASSQTRGWNEQFF | . | TRBV9 | many | TRBJ2-1
TGTGCCAGCAGCTCTGAGGGCAGGGAGACCCAGTACTTC | CASSSEGRETQYF | . | TRBV12-3/TRBV12-4 | . | TRBJ2-5
TGTGCCACCAGCAGAAGCCAGGGACCCTACGAGCAGTACTTC | CATSRSQGPYEQYF | . | TRBV15 | . | TRBJ2-7
TGTGCCACCAGCAGAGCCCCTGTTGCGGAGACCCAGTACTTC | CATSRAPVAETQYF | . | TRBV15 | . | TRBJ2-5
TGCAGTGCTATTCCACCGTACCAAGAGACCCAGTACTTC | CSAIPPYQETQYF | . | TRBV20-1 | . | TRBJ2-5
TGTGCCAGCAGTTATGCCTCGAGCGGTAGTGGCGGAGATACGCAGTATTTT | CASSYASSGSGGDTQYF | . | TRBV6-6 | . | TRBJ2-3
TGCAGTGCTAGAGAACTGGGACAGGGGCCCCAAGAGACCCAGTACTTC | CSARELGQGPQETQYF | TRBD1 | TRBV20-1 | few | TRBJ2-5
TGTGCCAGCAGTGGATACAGGGCAGGTCTTATCCTCGAGCAGTACTTC | CASSGYRAGLILEQYF | . | TRBV28 | . | TRBJ2-7
TGTGCCAGCAGCCCAGTGAGCTCTGGAAACACCATATATTTT | CASSPVSSGNTIYF | . | TRBV7-2 | . | TRBJ1-3
TGCAGCGTCACCTACGGGTCCTACGAGCAGTACTTC | CSVTYGSYEQYF | . | TRBV29-1 | few | TRBJ2-7